A selection of T cell receptor beta chains follows, all from one sample in a study of breast tumors, draining lymph nodes, adjacent tissues. TCRdb reprocessed the multiplex PCR reads with MiXCR, giving one entry per CDR3 protein. The sample holds fewer than 140,000 distinct CDR3 sequences, 30% seen once. The sample was axillary lymph node tissue. Receptors originate from a female donor with breast cancer. Some clones in this sample may be carry-over from other donors' samples. Both conserved end residues are part of each CDR3. D genes are given only for firm matches. Size is stated for part of the rows, as once, few or many counts, or as a class when the clone is expanded.

CDR3 length | J gene | clone size | D gene | V gene | CDR3 DNA | CDR3 protein
15 | TRBJ1-2 | many | NA | TRBV5-1 | TGCGCCAGCAGCTTGGCTCCAGGGGATAGCTATGGCTACACCTTC | CASSLAPGDSYGYTF
12 | TRBJ1-5 | many | NA | TRBV28 | TGTGCCAGCAACGAGAACGGGCAGCCCCAGCATTTT | CASNENGQPQHF
16 | TRBJ2-5 | many | TRBD2 | TRBV20-1 | TGCAGTGCTAGGCCCTTTGAGCGGGGGGCCGGAGAGACCCAGTACTTC | CSARPFERGAGETQYF
13 | TRBJ2-6 | NA | TRBD1 | TRBV20-1 | TGCAGTGCTATTTGGGACAGGGGGAACGTCCTGACTTTC | CSAIWDRGNVLTF
15 | TRBJ1-6 | many | TRBD1 | TRBV6-1 | TGTGCCAGCAGACCGGGACAGGGGGACAGCTCACCCCTCCACTTT | CASRPGQGDSSPLHF
13 | TRBJ2-5 | medium-sized | NA | TRBV7-9 | TGTGCCAGCAGCTTTAACGGCGTCGAGACCCAGTACTTC | CASSFNGVETQYF
13 | TRBJ2-7 | NA | NA | TRBV29-1 | TGCAGCGTTGGCGAAGACACCAACTACGAGCAGTACTTC | CSVGEDTNYEQYF
13 | TRBJ2-7 | many | NA | TRBV28 | TGTGCCAGCACCCGGAGGGAGTCCTACGAGCAGTACTTC | CASTRRESYEQYF
17 | TRBJ1-6 | NA | NA | TRBV9 | TGTGCCAGCAGCGCCGTAAGGGACATTAGGGCGCATTCACCCCTCCACTTT | CASSAVRDIRAHSPLHF
16 | TRBJ2-5 | many | TRBD2 | TRBV9 | TGTGCCAGCAGCGGATTAGCGGGTCTCTCGGGAGAGACCCAGTACTTC | CASSGLAGLSGETQYF
16 | TRBJ2-1 | many | TRBD2 | TRBV24-1 | TGTGCCACCAGTGAAGCAGGACTAGCGGGAGTCAATGAGCAGTTCTTC | CATSEAGLAGVNEQFF
14 | TRBJ1-4 | NA | NA | TRBV19 | TGTGCCAGTAGTATCCTCGCGGGAGGGGAAAAACTGTTTTTT | CASSILAGGEKLFF
13 | TRBJ2-5 | many | TRBD2 | TRBV20-1 | TGCAGTGCTCCCCGTAGCGGGCAAGAGACCCAGTACTTC | CSAPRSGQETQYF
18 | TRBJ2-3 | NA | TRBD2 | TRBV9 | TGTGCCAGCAGCGAGGGGACTAGCGGGGGTTCCACCACAGATACGCAGTATTTT | CASSEGTSGGSTTDTQYF
11 | TRBJ1-1 | NA | NA | TRBV10-3 | TGTGCCATCAGTGGGGCGACTGAAGCTTTCTTT | CAISGATEAFF
13 | TRBJ2-2 | many | NA | TRBV7-3 | TGTGCCAGCAGCTTATTCATGGGCGGGGAGCTGTTTTTT | CASSLFMGGELFF
15 | TRBJ2-3 | NA | NA | TRBV2 | TGTGCCAGCAGTGAAAGCCTGCGCTCAGGGAATACGCAGTATTTT | CASSESLRSGNTQYF
14 | TRBJ2-5 | few | NA | TRBV28 | TGTGCCAGCAGTCCCAGAGACGGCTATCGCACCCAGTACTTC | CASSPRDGYRTQYF
10 | TRBJ2-2 | NA | NA | TRBV27 | TGTGCCAGCGGATTAGGGGAGCTGTTTTTT | CASGLGELFF
17 | TRBJ2-1 | many | TRBD1 | TRBV5-6 | TGTGCCAGCAGCCCGACAGGGGACGACGGTTTTTACAATGAGCAGTTCTTC | CASSPTGDDGFYNEQFF
12 | TRBJ2-3 | NA | TRBD2 | TRBV27 | TGTGCCAGCAGTTCCCAAGCGGGAGCGCAGTATTTT | CASSSQAGAQYF
14 | TRBJ1-2 | NA | TRBD1 | TRBV4-1 | TGCGCCAGCAGCCAATTTCAGGGGGTTCCTGGCTACATCTTC | CASSQFQGVPGYIF
13 | TRBJ2-7 | many | NA | TRBV20-1 | TGCAGTGCTAGAGACAGAGTCTACAACGAGCAGTACTTC | CSARDRVYNEQYF
15 | TRBJ1-1 | NA | NA | TRBV19 | TGTGCCAGTAGTCCTAGCGGCGTTATGAACACTGAAGCTTTCTTT | CASSPSGVMNTEAFF
14 | TRBJ1-2 | many | NA | TRBV6-5 | TGTGCCAGCAGTTACGATCAGACGATGGGGGGCTACACCTTC | CASSYDQTMGGYTF
15 | TRBJ2-1 | NA | NA | TRBV9 | TGTGCCAGCAGCGTAGGGGGTAGGAGGGAGCTTGAGCAGTTCTTC | CASSVGGRRELEQFF
18 | TRBJ1-5 | NA | TRBD1 | TRBV19 | TGTGCCAGTAGTACACCGGGACAGGGGGCCTTAAGCAATCAGCCCCAGCATTTT | CASSTPGQGALSNQPQHF
15 | TRBJ1-2 | many | NA | TRBV7-3 | TGTGCCAGCAGCCTACAAGGACAGCCTAACTATGGCTACCCCTTC | CASSLQGQPNYGYPF
19 | TRBJ1-2 | NA | TRBD1 | TRBV20-1 | TGCAGTGCTAGGGAATCCGGGACAGGGGGCCGGAGCCATAACTATGGCTACACCTTC | CSARESGTGGRSHNYGYTF